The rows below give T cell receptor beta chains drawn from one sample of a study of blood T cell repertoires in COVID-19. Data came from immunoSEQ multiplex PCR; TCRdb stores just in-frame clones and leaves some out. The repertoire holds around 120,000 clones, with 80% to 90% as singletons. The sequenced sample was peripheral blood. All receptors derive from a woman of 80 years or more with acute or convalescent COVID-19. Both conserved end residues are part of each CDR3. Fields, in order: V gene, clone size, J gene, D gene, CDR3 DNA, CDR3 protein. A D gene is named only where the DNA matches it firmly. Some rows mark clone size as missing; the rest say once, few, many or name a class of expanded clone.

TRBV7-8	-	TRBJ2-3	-	TGTGCCAGCAGCTTATTTCGGGGGGCCATGCCGCAGTATTTT	CASSLFRGAMPQYF
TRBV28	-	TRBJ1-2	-	TGTGCCAGCAGTCTCGGAGGCAACTATGGCTACACCTTC	CASSLGGNYGYTF
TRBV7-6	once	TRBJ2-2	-	TGTGCCAGCAGCCATATAAAGGTCGCAGGGAAGGCCGGGGAGCTGTTTTTT	CASSHIKVAGKAGELFF
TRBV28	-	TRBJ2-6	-	TGTGCCAGCAGTTCACCACCCGGGACACACTCTGGGGCCAACGTCCTGACTTTC	CASSSPPGTHSGANVLTF
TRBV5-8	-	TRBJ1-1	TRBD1	TGTGCCAGCAGCACGGACAGGGGCTTCACTGAAGCTTTCTTT	CASSTDRGFTEAFF
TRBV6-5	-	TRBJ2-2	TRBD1	TGTGCCAGCAGTTACAGGACAGGGAACACCGGGGAGCTGTTTTTT	CASSYRTGNTGELFF
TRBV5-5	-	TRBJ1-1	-	TGTGCCAGCAGCTTGGGCCCGGGTGTCCAGGGTACTGAAGCTTTCTTT	CASSLGPGVQGTEAFF
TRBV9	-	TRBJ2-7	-	TGTGCCAGCAGCGTAGCGGCAGGGAGGTTATACGAGCAGTACTTC	CASSVAAGRLYEQYF
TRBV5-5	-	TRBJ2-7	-	TGTGCCAGCAGCTGGGACAACTACGAGCAGTACTTC	CASSWDNYEQYF
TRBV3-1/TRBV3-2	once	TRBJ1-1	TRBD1	TGTGCCAGCAGAGCCACACAGGGGACATCATTTGAAGCTTTCTTT	CASRATQGTSFEAFF
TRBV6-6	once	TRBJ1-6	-	TGTGCCAGCAGTCCCCGTTACAGGGCGTCCTATAATTCACCCCTCCACTTT	CASSPRYRASYNSPLHF